This T cell receptor beta chain comes out of a study of beta chain features in type 1 diabetes. Study-level information: The samples had 90 million to 130 million sorted cells examined in all. Notes on the study in general: Type 1 diabetes patients had moderately but significantly shorter TCRB CDR3s in all four CD4+ subsets. Whatever favoring of shorter templates PCR might show would apply equally to patients and controls.

This clone has more than one count but fewer than ten. The antigen is undetermined. Other DNA sequences from this sample encode an identical CDR3 as well. What was sequenced were expressed TCRB transcripts, since all of the isolated RNA had been reverse transcribed. Sequencing used immunoSEQ multiplex PCR; TCRdb keeps in-frame clones, though not all of them. This sample has fewer than 500,000 clones, with roughly 14% found just once. Based on CD45RO/CCR7/CD25/CD127/CD95/CD27, CD4+ regulatory, stem cell-like memory, naive and central memory cells were sorted. With 0 bases removed from V and 0 bases from J, the gap between germline ends came to 7 bases. In germline, CDR1 is SGDLS, CDR2 YYNGEE. This CDR3 contains 15 residues.

Specimen: naive CD4+ T cells from blood. The chain employs TRBV9 and TRBJ1-5; maybe TRBD1 (5 bases). This TCR was recovered from a man aged 25 to 40 in good health. The CDR3 is CASSVGGNSNQPQHF. CDR3 coding DNA: TGTGCCAGCAGCGTAGGGGGGAATAGCAATCAGCCCCAGCATTTT.